Below, 9 T cell receptor beta chains from the same sample are listed, as sequenced in a study of cytomegalovirus exposure and HLA in healthy donors. The study ran its PCR with 60 Vbeta and 13 Jbeta primers. Assay: immunoSEQ multiplex PCR; the TCRdb copy retains only in-frame clones and omits some. The data contain nearly 65,000 clones, 73% of them singletons. Sequencing was performed on PBMCs. The receptor source for this set is a man between 45 and 60 years old in good health and CMV-seronegative.

The V call is TRBV11-2, the J call TRBJ2-5; TRBD1 matches 7 bases. V shed 6 bases, J shed 4 bases, and the junction held 5 bases outside the gene matches. The CDR3 runs 13 residues. Germline values: CDR1 SGHAT, CDR2 FQNNGV. The CDR3 DNA is TGTGCCAGCAGACGACAGGGTCGAGAGACCCAGTACTTC. As protein: CASRRQGRETQYF.

This clone was counted a few times. The chain combines TRBV11-1 with TRBJ2-1; the match to TRBD2 covers 11 bases. The V and J ends lost 1 base and 3 bases, in that order; junction bases with no gene match: 2. Germline V lookup: CDR1 SGHAT, CDR2 FQDESV (reference sequence). The CDR3 length is 16 residues. The CDR3 is CASSLVGTSGYNEQFF. The CDR3 region has the DNA TGTGCCAGCAGCTTAGTGGGGACTAGCGGCTACAATGAGCAGTTCTTC. The whole variable domain, filled in from reference TRBV11-1 and TRBJ2-1, reads EAEVAQSPRYKITEKSQAVAFWCDPISGHATLYWYRQILGQGPELLVQFQDESVVDDSQLPKDRFSAERLKGVDSTLKIQPAELGDSAMYLCASSLVGTSGYNEQFFGPGTRLTVL.

This sequence joins TRBV7-8 and TRBJ2-3, with TRBD2 matching 10 bases. CDR3 length: 15 residues. Germline CDR1 reads SGHVS; CDR2 reads FQNEAQ. Trimming at V came to 3 bases and at J to 3 bases, leaving 3 bases not matched to a gene. The CDR3 DNA reads as TGTGCCAGCAGCTTTAATAGCGGGGGGACAGATACGCAGTATTTT. It codes for CASSFNSGGTDTQYF.

The chain is built from TRBV27 and TRBJ2-5; 10 nucleotides line up with TRBD2. The end of the DNA aligns better with TRBJ2-7, so the J call may be wrong. The CDR3 is made up of 14 amino acids. CDR1 and CDR2 (germline): MNHEY, SMNVEV (reference sequence). This CDR3 reads CASSSGGEYYEQYF. CDR3 nucleotides: TGTGCCAGCAGTAGCGGGGGGGAATACTACGAGCAGTACTTC.

The chain recombines TRBV5-4 with TRBJ1-4; possibly TRBD1 for D (5 bases). This CDR3 contains 15 residues. The germline V and J ends were trimmed by 4 bases and 7 bases, with 17 bases remaining between them. Germline values: CDR1 SGHNT, CDR2 YYREEE (reference sequence). Here the CDR3 DNA reads TGTGCCAGCAGCGCGGGACGGGGAGGTCTTGAAAAACTGTTTTTT. The encoded protein is CASSAGRGGLEKLFF. Together with reference TRBV5-4 and TRBJ1-4, the CDR3 gives the full variable domain: ETGVTQSPTHLIKTRGQQVTLRCSSQSGHNTVSWYQQALGQGPQFIFQYYREEENGRGNFPPRFSGLQFPNYSSELNVNALELDDSALYLCASSAGRGGLEKLFFGSGTQLSVL.

The J gene is TRBJ2-7, the V gene TRBV6-5, with D perhaps TRBD2 (5 bases). V was clipped by 3 bases and J by 1 base, with 10 bases between them. The CDR3 totals 14 residues. Germline loops: CDR1 MNHEY, CDR2 SVGAGI. CDR3 protein: CASSYNGNSYEQYF. The DNA of the CDR3 is TGTGCCAGCAGTTATAACGGGAATTCCTACGAGCAGTACTTC.

V gene TRBV6-4 combines with J gene TRBJ2-5; the match to TRBD2 covers 11 bases. The CDR3 length is 15 residues. The trim removed 5 bases at V and 5 bases at J, leaving 7 bases unmatched. Germline CDR1 MRHNA, CDR2 SNTAGT. CDR3 nucleotide sequence: TGTGCCAGCAGTTTGACTAGCGGGGCCGCGGAGACCCAGTACTTC. It translates to CASSLTSGAAETQYF.

This clone was found once. The chain links TRBV2 to TRBJ1-1, with 7 nucleotides matching TRBD1. From germline, CDR1 is SNHLY and CDR2 FYNNEI. This CDR3 spans 14 amino acids. After removal of 3 bases from V and 4 bases from J, the junction contained 5 bases not matched to a gene. CDR3 protein: CASSDPDRRTEAFF. Written as DNA, the CDR3 is TGTGCCAGCAGTGACCCGGACAGGCGCACTGAAGCTTTCTTT.

The chain employs TRBV5-4 and TRBJ1-5; the D gene is possibly TRBD1 (5 bases). Per germline, CDR1 SGHNT and CDR2 YYREEE (reference sequence). CDR3 length: 14 residues. The V gene lost 3 bases and the J gene lost 7 bases, with 14 bases spanning the gap. The CDR3, as DNA: TGTGCCAGCAGCTCGGAGGGGTTGGGGCAGCCCCAGCATTTT. Translating gives CASSSEGLGQPQHF.